A single sample is the source of the 17 T cell receptor beta chains below, sequenced in a study of blood T cell repertoires in COVID-19. Here immunoSEQ multiplex PCR was the method, and the copy in TCRdb shows in-frame clones only, minus some. The repertoire includes roughly 73,000 clones, about nine tenths of them detected once, and 1.4% to 1.5% sits in the top ten. Sequencing was performed on peripheral blood. The receptors stem from a middle-aged man with acute or convalescent COVID-19.

The chain has TRBV13 and TRBJ2-5; 7 positions agree with TRBD1. The CDR3 totals 17 residues. CDR1 and CDR2 (germline): PRHDT, FYEKMQ (reference sequence). J was trimmed by 3 bases and V by 0 bases; bases with no gene match: 10. The chain's CDR3 is CASSLGDLGTVKETQYF. CDR3 sequence (DNA): TGTGCCAGCAGCTTAGGGGATCTCGGGACAGTTAAAGAGACCCAGTACTTC.

This clone appeared a single time. The genes are TRBV7-8 and TRBJ1-2, with 7 nucleotides matching TRBD1. This CDR3 comprises 15 residues. The ends lost 3 bases at V and 8 bases at J; junction bases unmatched: 12. The germline V gene encodes CDR1 SGHVS and CDR2 FQNEAQ. The CDR3 coding sequence is TGTGCCAGCAGCTTTATATGGGACAGCTTACCAGGCTACACCTTC. Its translation is CASSFIWDSLPGYTF.

The chain joins TRBV7-2 to TRBJ2-7; 7 nucleotides agree with TRBD1. V lost 5 bases, J lost 1 base, and 2 bases stayed unmatched. The CDR3 totals 13 residues. Germline V lookup: CDR1 SGHTA, CDR2 FQGNSA. For the CDR3, the DNA is TGTGCCAGCAGCACGGACAGGTCCTACGAGCAGTACGTC. This gives the protein CASSTDRSYEQYV.

The chain has TRBV5-1 and TRBJ2-1; 8 bases align to TRBD2. The germline V gene has CDR1 SGHRS and CDR2 YFSETQ. Unmatched junction bases numbered 6, after V lost 1 base and J lost 6 bases. The CDR3 spans 15 residues. The CDR3 sequence is CASSLSVGRGNEQFF. CDR3 in DNA: TGCGCCAGCAGCTTGTCGGTCGGGAGGGGCAATGAGCAGTTCTTC.

V is TRBV10-3 and J is TRBJ2-7; the match to TRBD1 covers 12 bases. This CDR3 comprises 14 residues. V lost 10 bases to trimming and J lost 4 bases; unmatched junction nucleotides: 8. CDR1 and CDR2 (germline): ENHRY, SYGVKD. CDR3 residues: CATNPGQGAYEQYF. Here the CDR3 DNA reads TGTGCCACAAACCCGGGACAGGGGGCTTACGAGCAGTACTTC.

The chain has TRBV18 and TRBJ2-7, with D maybe TRBD1 (5 bases). The germline gives CDR1 KGHSH, CDR2 LQKENI. V lost 0 bases, J lost 6 bases, and 18 bases lay in between. The CDR3 sequence is 16 residues long. The CDR3 DNA reads TGTGCCAGCTCACCACCGAATTCCCAGGGTGATTCCGAGCAGTACTTC. Translating it yields CASSPPNSQGDSEQYF.

The CDR3 protein is CASSHTGGEGAFF. CDR3 in DNA: TGCGCCAGCAGTCATACAGGGGGCGAGGGAGCTTTCTTT. The rearrangement links TRBV10-2 to TRBJ1-1, with 9 bases fitting TRBD1. CDR1 WSHSY and CDR2 SAAADI come from the germline V gene. The CDR3 has 13 amino acids. The V gene end was trimmed by 5 bases and the J gene end by 10 bases; junction bases not matched to a gene: 8.

The chain couples TRBV5-1 to TRBJ2-3; 11 bases are a match to TRBD2. The germline CDR1 and CDR2 sequences are SGHRS and YFSETQ. This CDR3 has 15 residues. Trimming took 2 bases from V and 2 from J; bases not matched to a gene: 1. The CDR3 is CASSFSGRDTDTQYF. CDR3 nucleotides: TGCGCCAGCAGCTTTAGCGGGAGGGACACAGATACGCAGTATTTT.

V usage is TRBV27 and J usage is TRBJ1-5; TRBD1 aligns across 9 bases. This CDR3 has 15 amino acids. V shed 6 bases, J shed 3 bases, and the junction held 6 bases outside the gene matches. CDR1 is MNHEY, CDR2 SMNVEV, per germline (reference sequence). The CDR3 DNA follows: TGTGCCAGCAGCGCCGGGACAGGGATCAATCAGCCCCAGCATTTT. It is translated as CASSAGTGINQPQHF.

The chain links TRBV7-4 to TRBJ2-1; TRBD1 matches at 7 bases. In germline, CDR1 is SGHVT, CDR2 SQSDAQ. With 5 bases clipped from V and 8 bases from J, the junction kept 18 bases outside the gene matches. This CDR3 region has 17 residues. DNA for the CDR3: TGTGCCAGCAGCATTAAGTATAACAGGGGAAACAAGGATGAGCAGTTCTTC. Translated: CASSIKYNRGNKDEQFF.

This clone was observed once. The chain combines TRBV12-3 or TRBV12-4 with TRBJ1-1; TRBD1 might be the D (6 bases). The CDR3 is 12 amino acids. Trimming took off 7 bases at V and 4 bases at J, with 10 bases between the two ends. CDR3 sequence reads: CASTRGGTEAFF. The CDR3 DNA reads TGTGCCAGCACAAGGGGGGGCACTGAAGCTTTCTTT.

The rearrangement uses TRBV13 and TRBJ2-1; the D gene is possibly TRBD1 (6 bases). The CDR3 contains 14 residues. V shed 3 bases and J shed 7 bases, with 13 bases lying between them. The germline V gene encodes CDR1 PRHDT and CDR2 FYEKMQ (reference sequence). For the CDR3, the DNA is TGTGCCAGCAGCTTGGACAGCTTGGGGAATGAGCAGTTCTTC. It encodes CASSLDSLGNEQFF.

This clone was counted a single time. The chain recombines TRBV7-3 with TRBJ2-4; the D is unclear. V was trimmed by 4 bases and J by 3 bases, leaving 7 bases between them. This CDR3 has 13 amino acids. Germline lookup yields CDR1 SGHTA and CDR2 FQGTGA. The CDR3 reads CASSSRDKNIQYF. As DNA, the CDR3 is TGTGCCAGCAGCTCGAGAGACAAAAACATTCAGTACTTC.

V and J are TRBV9 and TRBJ2-1; D uncertain. V was clipped by 5 bases and J by 10 bases, with 10 bases between them. CDR1 and CDR2 from the germline V gene are SGDLS and YYNGEE. The CDR3 is made up of 11 amino acids. The CDR3 coding sequence is TGTGCCAGCAGTCGTCAAGCGGAGCAGTTCTTC. This translates into CASSRQAEQFF.

The V gene is TRBV28, the J gene TRBJ2-3; 12 bases are shared with TRBD1. Germline V lookup: CDR1 MDHEN, CDR2 SYDVKM. Germline trimming cut 1 base from V and 6 bases from J; bases unmatched to any gene: 5. The CDR3 runs 16 residues. CDR3 bases: TGTGCCAGCAGTTTATTCGGGACAGGGGGCTCGGATACGCAGTATTTT. The encoded protein is CASSLFGTGGSDTQYF.

The chain recombines TRBV5-4 with TRBJ1-4; the D gene is possibly TRBD1 (5 bases). Germline values: CDR1 SGHNT, CDR2 YYREEE (reference sequence). The CDR3 consists of 14 residues. Trimming took off 4 bases at V and 7 bases at J, with 14 bases between the two ends. CDR3 nucleotides: TGTGCCAGCAGCAACGGGGGGACCGGTGAAAAACTGTTTTTT. Protein: CASSNGGTGEKLFF.

This clone was recorded only once. The V call is TRBV7-2, the J call TRBJ2-1; D perhaps matches TRBD2 (5 bases). This CDR3 comprises 15 residues. Germline loops: CDR1 SGHTA, CDR2 FQGNSA. V dropped 4 bases and J dropped 9 bases, with 19 bases sitting between them. The CDR3 DNA is TGTGCCAGCAGCTCCGCCTCGGGATACTTGGGTGAGCAGTTCTTC. It encodes CASSSASGYLGEQFF.